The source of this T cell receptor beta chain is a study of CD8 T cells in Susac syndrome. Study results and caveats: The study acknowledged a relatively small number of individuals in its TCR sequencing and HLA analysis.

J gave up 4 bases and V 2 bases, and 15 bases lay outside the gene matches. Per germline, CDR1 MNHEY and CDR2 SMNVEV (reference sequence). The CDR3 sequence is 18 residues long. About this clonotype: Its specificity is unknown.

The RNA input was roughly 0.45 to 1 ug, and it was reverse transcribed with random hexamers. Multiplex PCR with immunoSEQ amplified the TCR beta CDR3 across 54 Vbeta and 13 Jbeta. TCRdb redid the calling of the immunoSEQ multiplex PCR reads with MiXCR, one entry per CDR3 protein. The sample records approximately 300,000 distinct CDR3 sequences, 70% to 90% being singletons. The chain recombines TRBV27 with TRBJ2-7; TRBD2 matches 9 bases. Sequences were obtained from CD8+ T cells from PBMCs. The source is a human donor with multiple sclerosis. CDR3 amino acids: CASSLLGAGLAGRYEQYF. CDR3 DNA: TGTGCCAGCAGTTTACTTGGGGCGGGGCTAGCGGGAAGGTACGAGCAGTACTTC.